A single sample gave rise to the 4 T cell receptor beta chains below, sequenced in a study of glioma-infiltrating T cells. Amplification of TCR alpha and beta CDR3 regions from RNA used iRepertoire nested multiplex PCR. TCRdb itself ran the multiplex PCR reads through MiXCR, one entry per CDR3 protein. The data contain 300,000 to 450,000 distinct CDR3 sequences, more than 35% of them singletons. The sample consisted of glioma tissue, nonneoplastic brain tissue, or PBMCs (not recorded which). The receptors here all came from a human donor with low-grade glioma or glioblastoma, undergoing nonglioma brain surgery, or in good health (not recorded which).

J is TRBJ2-7 and V is TRBV18; 7 nucleotides line up with TRBD1. Germline V gene sequence: CDR1 KGHSH, CDR2 LQKENI. This CDR3 is built from 17 residues. V was clipped by 0 bases and J by 0 bases; unmatched bases: 8. CDR3 loop: CASSPPKGQEYSYEQYF. The CDR3 nucleotides read TGTGCCAGCTCACCACCTAAAGGACAGGAGTACTCCTACGAGCAGTACTTC. The variable domain in full, with the rest retrieved from reference TRBV18 and TRBJ2-7, is NAGVMQNPRHLVRRRGQEARLRCSPMKGHSHVYWYRQLPEEGLKFMVYLQKENIIDESGMPKERFSAEFPKEGPSILRIQQVVRGDSAAYFCASSPPKGQEYSYEQYFGPGTRLTVT.

The chain combines TRBV15 with TRBJ2-1; 8 nucleotides line up with TRBD2. Germline trimming cut 4 bases from V and 1 base from J; bases unmatched to any gene: 6. This CDR3 has 16 amino acids. The germline CDR1 and CDR2 sequences are LNHNV and YYDKDF (reference sequence). The CDR3 loop reads CATSIGVAGSYNEQFF. In nucleotides, the CDR3 is TGTGCCACCAGCATAGGGGTAGCGGGGTCCTACAATGAGCAGTTCTTC.

The chain links TRBV28 to TRBJ2-2; possible D gene TRBD2, 6 bases. With 8 bases removed from V and 1 base from J, the gap between germline ends came to 11 bases. CDR3 length equals 14 residues. Germline values: CDR1 MDHEN, CDR2 SYDVKM. The CDR3 spells CASLWGENTGELFF. The CDR3 nucleotides are TGTGCCAGCTTGTGGGGGGAGAACACCGGGGAGCTGTTTTTT. The whole variable domain, filled in from reference TRBV28 and TRBJ2-2, reads DVKVTQSSRYLVKRTGEKVFLECVQDMDHENMFWYRQDPGLGLRLIYFSYDVKMKEKGDIPEGYSVSREKKERFSLILESASTNQTSMYLCASLWGENTGELFFGEGSRLTVL.

DNA for the CDR3: TGTGCCAGCAGCCAAGATGTGAGCTCCTACAATGAGCAGTTCTTC. It encodes CASSQDVSSYNEQFF. V gene TRBV3-1 combines with J gene TRBJ2-1; D uncertain. Germline V CDR1 and CDR2: LGHDT, YNNKEL (reference sequence). CDR3 length equals 15 residues. The V and J ends lost 0 bases and 0 bases respectively, with 6 bases between them.